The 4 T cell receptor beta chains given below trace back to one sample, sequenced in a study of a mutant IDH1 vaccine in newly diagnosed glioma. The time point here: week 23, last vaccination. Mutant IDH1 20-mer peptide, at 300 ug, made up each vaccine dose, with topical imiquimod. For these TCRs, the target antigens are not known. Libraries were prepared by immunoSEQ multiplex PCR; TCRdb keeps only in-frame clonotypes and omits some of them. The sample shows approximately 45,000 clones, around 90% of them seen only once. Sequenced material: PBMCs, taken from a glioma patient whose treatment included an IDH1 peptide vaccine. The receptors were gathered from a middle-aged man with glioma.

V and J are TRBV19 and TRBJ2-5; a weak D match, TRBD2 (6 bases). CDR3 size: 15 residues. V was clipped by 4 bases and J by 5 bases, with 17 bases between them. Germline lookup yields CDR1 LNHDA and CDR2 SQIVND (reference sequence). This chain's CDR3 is CASSTPSGGRETQYF. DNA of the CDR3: TGTGCCAGTAGTACCCCCTCCGGAGGGCGGGAGACCCAGTACTTC.

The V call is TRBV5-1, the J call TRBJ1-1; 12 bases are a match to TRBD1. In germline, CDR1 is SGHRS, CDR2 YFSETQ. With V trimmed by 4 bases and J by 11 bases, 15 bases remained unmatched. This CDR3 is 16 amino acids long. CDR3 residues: CASSPGYGTGGGLAFF. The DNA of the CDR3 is TGCGCCAGCAGCCCTGGATACGGGACAGGGGGCGGGTTGGCTTTCTTT. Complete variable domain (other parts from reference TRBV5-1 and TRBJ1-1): KAGVTQTPRYLIKTRGQQVTLSCSPISGHRSVSWYQQTPGQGLQFLFEYFSETQRNKGNFPGRFSGRQFSNSRSEMNVSTLELGDSALYLCASSPGYGTGGGLAFFGQGTRLTVV.

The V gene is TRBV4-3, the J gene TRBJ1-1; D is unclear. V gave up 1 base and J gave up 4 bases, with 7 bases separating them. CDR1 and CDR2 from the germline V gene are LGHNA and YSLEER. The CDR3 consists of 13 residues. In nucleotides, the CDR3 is TGCGCCAGCAGCCAAGGGGCCTCCACTGAAGCTTTCTTT. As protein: CASSQGASTEAFF.

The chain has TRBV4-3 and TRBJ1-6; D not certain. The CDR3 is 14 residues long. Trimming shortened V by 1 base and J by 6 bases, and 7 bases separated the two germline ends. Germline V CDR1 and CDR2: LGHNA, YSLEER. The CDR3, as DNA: TGCGCCAGCAGCCAAGGGGCTTCTAATTCACCCCTCCACTTT. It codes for CASSQGASNSPLHF.